These 17 T cell receptor beta chains came from one sample sequenced in a study of spatial heterogeneity in lung cancer. Each CDR3 protein is one row after TCRdb ran MiXCR on the 5' RACE reads. The data hold 45,000 to 65,000 distinct CDR3 sequences, with roughly 8.1% observed a single time. Time point given: blood at routine non-recurrence follow-up after resection. Unsorted tumor, nontumor lung tissue or cryopreserved PBMC supplied the whole RNA. The sample here was PBMCs, taken at follow-up. These receptor sequences come from a female donor with early-stage non-small cell lung cancer.

The J gene is TRBJ2-7, the V gene TRBV18, with TRBD1 matching over 9 bases. Trimming at V came to 2 bases and at J to 2 bases, leaving 4 bases not matched to a gene. This CDR3 spans 15 amino acids. Germline loops: CDR1 KGHSH, CDR2 LQKENI. The CDR3 is CASSPSGTGPYEQYF. The CDR3 nucleotides read TGTGCCAGCTCACCAAGTGGGACAGGGCCCTACGAGCAGTACTTC.

This clonotype was found many times. In nucleotides, the CDR3 is TGCAGTGCTAGAGATGGAGGGGCGTCCTCCTACGAGCAGTACTTC. It yields the protein CSARDGGASSYEQYF. The chain recombines TRBV20-1 with TRBJ2-7; weak D call: TRBD2 (6 bases). The CDR3 has 15 residues. Trimming stripped 0 bases from V and 0 bases from J, with 12 bases between. Germline loops: CDR1 DFQATT, CDR2 SNEGSKA (reference sequence).

This clonotype was observed many times. This is likely a read error, given that the CDR3 carries no conserved phenylalanine or tryptophan at its end. No DNA is shown, since the ends of the CDR3 on it are uncertain; the CDR3 is the one TCRdb lists. The chain uses TRBV7-2 and TRBJ2-3; the D call of TRBD2 is as the table states it, not checked on the DNA. The CDR3 extends over 12 residues, inclusive of both ends. Per germline, CDR1 SGHTA and CDR2 FQGNSA. CDR3 residues: CASSSPGLQNHL.

At least ten counts were recorded for this clonotype. The V call is TRBV7-6, the J call TRBJ2-6; 8 nucleotides align to TRBD1. The germline gives CDR1 SGHVS, CDR2 FNYEAQ. This CDR3 is built from 18 residues. V gave up 5 bases and J gave up 3 bases; unmatched junction bases: 12. Here the CDR3 reads CASSPWAGGAFGANVLTF. Written as DNA, the CDR3 is TGTGCCAGCAGCCCCTGGGCAGGGGGCGCCTTTGGGGCCAACGTCCTGACTTTC.

V gene TRBV6-6 combines with J gene TRBJ2-5; D ambiguous. CDR1 and CDR2 (germline): MNHNY, SVGAGI (reference sequence). The CDR3 loop spans 15 amino acids. V gave up 6 bases and J gave up 2 bases, with 16 bases separating them. This CDR3 is CASSRPGSLQETQYF. The DNA of the CDR3 is TGTGCCAGCAGCCGTCCGGGTTCCCTTCAAGAGACCCAGTACTTC.

This clonotype was counted at least ten times. The J gene is TRBJ1-1, the V gene TRBV4-2; no firm D call. Germline CDR1 LGHNA, CDR2 YNFKEQ. The V gene lost 0 bases and the J gene lost 5 bases, with 28 bases spanning the gap. This CDR3 has 20 amino acids. The DNA of the CDR3 is TGTGCCAGCAGCCAAGATCTTGTGGGGAGCCTCGTCCCCATTGGGACTGAAGCTTTCTTT. Translated: CASSQDLVGSLVPIGTEAFF.

This chain uses TRBV20-1 with TRBJ2-4, with TRBD2 identical over 10 bases. V shed 6 bases, J shed 0 bases, and the junction held 8 bases outside the gene matches. CDR3 length: 16 residues. CDR1 is DFQATT, CDR2 SNEGSKA, per germline (reference sequence). DNA for the CDR3: TGCAGTGCGCCAGCGGGGGGGCTTCTAGCCAAAAACATTCAGTACTTC. Translated: CSAPAGGLLAKNIQYF.

This chain joins TRBV20-1 and TRBJ2-7, with TRBD1 identical over 8 bases. CDR3 size: 13 residues. The V segment lost 3 bases and the J segment 4 bases; nucleotides outside the gene matches: 5. The germline gives CDR1 DFQATT, CDR2 SNEGSKA (reference sequence). For the CDR3, the DNA is TGCAGTGCTAGCCGGACAGGGAGATACGAGCAGTACTTC. Protein: CSASRTGRYEQYF.

This clonotype has a handful of counts. This chain connects TRBV3-1 to TRBJ1-1; tentative D call: TRBD1 (5 bases). The CDR3 loop spans 15 amino acids. The germline V and J ends were trimmed by 5 bases and 4 bases, with 17 bases remaining between them. Germline loops: CDR1 LGHDT, CDR2 YNNKEL (reference sequence). The CDR3 protein is CASSAGGIGGTEAFF. For the CDR3, the DNA is TGTGCCAGCAGCGCTGGGGGGATTGGAGGCACTGAAGCTTTCTTT.

This clonotype showed up just a few times. The chain employs TRBV5-1 and TRBJ2-5; 11 positions match TRBD2. Germline V gives CDR1 SGHRS, CDR2 YFSETQ. The CDR3 is 14 amino acids. V dropped 3 bases and J dropped 5; count of bases not matched to a gene: 3. Here the CDR3 reads CASSSTSGTETQYF. DNA of the CDR3: TGCGCCAGCAGCTCGACTAGCGGGACGGAGACCCAGTACTTC.

This clonotype was found many times. The CDR3 DNA sequence: TGTGCCAGCAGCCCCCGAGGGGAACGCCACTACGAGCAGTACTTC. Amino acid sequence: CASSPRGERHYEQYF. This rearrangement joins TRBV4-2 to TRBJ2-7; D might be TRBD1 or TRBD2, each matching 5 bases. The V gene lost 4 bases and the J gene lost 3 bases, with 16 bases spanning the gap. The CDR3 sequence is 15 residues long. Germline V gene lookup returns CDR1 LGHNA and CDR2 YNFKEQ.

In its sample, this clonotype was seen a few times. The chain couples TRBV2 to TRBJ1-5; no firm D call. Germline-derived CDR1 and CDR2 are SNHLY and FYNNEI. Trimming cost V 6 bases and J 3 bases, with 9 bases left between them. The CDR3 has 13 residues. The CDR3, as DNA: TGTGCCAGCAGGGATGGCGTCAATCAGCCCCAGCATTTT. Translation gives CASRDGVNQPQHF. The variable domain in full, with the rest retrieved from reference TRBV2 and TRBJ1-5, is EPEVTQTPSHQVTQMGQEVILRCVPISNHLYFYWYRQILGQKVEFLVSFYNNEISEKSEIFDDQFSVERPDGSNFTLKIRSTKLEDSAMYFCASRDGVNQPQHFGDGTRLSIL.

The table lists this clonotype with a few counts. V is TRBV29-1 and J is TRBJ2-3; 8 positions agree with TRBD1. J lost 2 bases, V lost 4 bases, and 11 bases had no gene match. CDR1 and CDR2 from the germline V gene are SQVTM and ANQGSEA. The CDR3 runs to 16 residues. CDR3 sequence reads: CSVAQGTGLATDTQYF. Written as DNA, the CDR3 is TGCAGCGTTGCCCAAGGGACAGGACTTGCCACAGATACGCAGTATTTT.

The CDR3 region is CAISPRDQETQYF. For the CDR3, the DNA is TGTGCCATCAGTCCCAGGGATCAAGAGACCCAGTACTTC. This chain uses TRBV10-3 with TRBJ2-5, with D possibly TRBD1 on 5 matching bases. CDR3 length: 13 residues. The V gene's germline CDR1 is ENHRY and CDR2 SYGVKD. V lost 5 bases and J lost 2, with 9 bases in between.

The table lists this clonotype with many counts. The gene calls are TRBV29-1 and TRBJ2-2, with TRBD1 matching 7 bases. CDR3 length: 17 amino acids. V trimming: 5 bases; J trimming: 2 bases; junction bases outside the gene matches: 14. Germline lookup yields CDR1 SQVTM and CDR2 ANQGSEA. CDR3 loop: CSVRRGFGQANTGELFF. The CDR3 coding sequence is TGCAGCGTTCGAAGGGGATTTGGACAGGCTAACACCGGGGAGCTGTTTTTT.

This clonotype was seen many times. This sequence joins TRBV5-1 and TRBJ2-5, with 12 nucleotides matching TRBD2. With V trimmed by 4 bases and J by 2 bases, 3 bases remained unmatched. Germline V gene data show CDR1 as SGHRS and CDR2 as YFSETQ. The CDR3 has 15 residues. The CDR3 here is CASSRTSGNQETQYF. The CDR3 DNA reads TGCGCCAGCAGCCGGACTAGCGGGAATCAAGAGACCCAGTACTTC.

This clonotype was detected many times. The genes are TRBV10-2 and TRBJ2-2; 11 bases are shared with TRBD2. CDR3 length equals 15 residues. Germline CDR1 WSHSY, CDR2 SAAADI. V dropped 8 bases and J dropped 2; count of bases not matched to a gene: 4. CDR3 DNA: TGCGCCAGCGGAGGGACTAGCGGAAACACCGGGGAGCTGTTTTTT. This translates into CASGGTSGNTGELFF.